The sample holds a few counts of the clone carrying this T cell receptor (beta chain). Just one base apart from a much larger clone, this may be a read error. This likely comes from a read error, as the CDR3 has no conserved phenylalanine or tryptophan at its end. These data are taken from a study of neurological immune-mediated disorders. TCRdb re-derived calls from the 5' RACE reads in MiXCR, one entry per CDR3 protein. The sample has tens of thousands of distinct CDR3 sequences, more than 3% seen once; the top ten hold approximately 1.6%. The germline V gene has CDR1 DFQATT and CDR2 SNEGSKA (reference sequence). The CDR3 runs 13 residues. The V gene end was trimmed by 6 bases and the J gene end by 4 bases; junction bases not matched to a gene: 6.

V gene TRBV20-1 combines with J gene TRBJ1-1; TRBD1 agrees at 9 bases. The TCR was taken from a man aged 25 to 40 with multiple sclerosis. What was sequenced was PBMCs. The CDR3 protein is CSAAGTGTTEAFI. The DNA of the CDR3 is TGCAGTGCGGCCGGGACAGGGACCACTGAAGCTTTCATT.